This section outlines one T cell receptor beta chain sequence together with its context. Antigen unknown. An even split of each subset's genomic DNA across several immunoSEQ plates was performed. Unsorted PBMC DNA underwent sequencing on ten immunoSEQ deep assay plates. Generated by immunoSEQ multiplex PCR, the TCRdb table keeps only in-frame clones and is missing some. The table records more than 450,000 clones, 75% to 85% of them present only once. The CDR3 loop spans 13 amino acids. Trimming took 1 base from V and 5 from J, leaving 8 bases between them. The germline CDR1 and CDR2 sequences are SEHNR and FQNEAQ (reference sequence). The data are from a study of shared clonotypes between healthy human individuals. Findings and caveats of the study: Among donors, clonotype sharing was expected to be affected by sequencing depth.

Sequenced input: PBMCs. This TCR was sampled from a woman aged 40 to 50 in good health. Some clones in this sample may be carry-over from other donors' samples. This rearrangement joins TRBV7-9 to TRBJ1-1; D unclear. In nucleotides, the CDR3 is TGTGCCAGCAGCTTAGAAGGACCAACTGAAGCTTTCTTT. Its protein product is CASSLEGPTEAFF.